A selection of T cell receptor beta chains follows, all from one sample in a study of shared clonotypes between healthy human individuals. Libraries were prepared by immunoSEQ multiplex PCR; TCRdb keeps only in-frame clonotypes and omits some of them. The sample includes 75,000 to 100,000 clones, less than 50% of them seen just once. Input material: PBMCs. Every receptor here comes from a middle-aged woman in good health. Some clones in this sample may be carry-over from other donors' samples. Both conserved end residues are part of each CDR3.

j_call: TRBJ2-7; v_call: TRBV6-6; cdr3_aa: CASSQRDSHEQYF
j_call: TRBJ2-1; v_call: TRBV25-1; cdr3_aa: CASSAGPTNNEQFF
j_call: TRBJ2-3; v_call: TRBV9; cdr3_aa: CASSPLAGGPTDTQYF
j_call: TRBJ1-1; v_call: TRBV7-8; cdr3_aa: CASSFRPGEAFF
j_call: TRBJ2-7; v_call: TRBV15; cdr3_aa: CATSRGGRSGISEQYF
j_call: TRBJ2-2; v_call: TRBV5-1; cdr3_aa: CASSLGTVVGELFF
j_call: TRBJ2-3; v_call: TRBV7-3; cdr3_aa: CASSFSGTNTDTQYF
j_call: TRBJ2-7; v_call: TRBV6-5; cdr3_aa: CASSPPLAASYEQYF
j_call: TRBJ1-5; v_call: TRBV5-4; cdr3_aa: CASSLGGDQPQHF
j_call: TRBJ2-1; v_call: TRBV6-1; cdr3_aa: CATSHSIEYNEQFF
j_call: TRBJ1-2; v_call: TRBV4-1; cdr3_aa: CASSPGTTASYGYTF
j_call: TRBJ2-7; v_call: TRBV6-1; cdr3_aa: CASSLFGAYEQYF
j_call: TRBJ2-7; v_call: TRBV5-1; cdr3_aa: CASSFGSGSSYEQYF
j_call: TRBJ2-7; v_call: TRBV5-1; cdr3_aa: CASRGTSETYEQYF
j_call: TRBJ2-1; v_call: TRBV12-2; cdr3_aa: CASRYGQGAYNEQFF
j_call: TRBJ1-5; v_call: TRBV30; cdr3_aa: CAWSTGRDQPQHF
j_call: TRBJ1-5; v_call: TRBV28; cdr3_aa: CASSLLNQPQHF
j_call: TRBJ1-2; v_call: TRBV7-2; cdr3_aa: CASSSGQDYGYTF
j_call: TRBJ2-1; v_call: TRBV29-1; cdr3_aa: CSVEDPSGTYNEQFF
j_call: TRBJ2-7; v_call: TRBV30; cdr3_aa: CASSGLGGSYEQYF
j_call: TRBJ2-7; v_call: TRBV4-1; cdr3_aa: CASSEYGTALYEQYF
j_call: TRBJ2-1; v_call: TRBV6-4; cdr3_aa: CASSAPWGEGHYNEQFF
j_call: TRBJ2-1; v_call: TRBV10-3; cdr3_aa: CAISERGAGLAGLREQFF
j_call: TRBJ2-5; v_call: TRBV7-3; cdr3_aa: CASSPTRMGRYQETQYF
j_call: TRBJ1-2; v_call: TRBV29-1; cdr3_aa: CSVAQGVYGYTF
j_call: TRBJ2-1; v_call: TRBV19; cdr3_aa: CASSIWDNEQFF
j_call: TRBJ1-1; v_call: TRBV9; cdr3_aa: CASSQGQGGTEAFF
j_call: TRBJ2-1; v_call: TRBV6-1; cdr3_aa: CASSERGTSGRQFF
j_call: TRBJ2-1; v_call: TRBV29-1; cdr3_aa: CSVEDYLSGSEQFF
j_call: TRBJ2-7; v_call: TRBV5-1; cdr3_aa: CASSLANVAGGRYEQYF
j_call: TRBJ2-5; v_call: TRBV11-2; cdr3_aa: CASSRGAGGLQETQYF
j_call: TRBJ2-1; v_call: TRBV30; cdr3_aa: CAWVPGRALGDEQFF
j_call: TRBJ1-5; v_call: TRBV15; cdr3_aa: CATSRGQGNQPQHF
j_call: TRBJ2-7; v_call: TRBV10-3; cdr3_aa: CAISESADPTYEQYF
j_call: TRBJ2-7; v_call: TRBV7-2; cdr3_aa: CASAMAPLYEQYF
j_call: TRBJ2-1; v_call: TRBV7-9; cdr3_aa: CASSLRGYSSYNEQFF
j_call: NA; v_call: TRBV27; cdr3_aa: CASGTGTYEQYF
j_call: TRBJ2-3; v_call: TRBV29-1; cdr3_aa: CSVGGGGWATDTQYF
j_call: TRBJ1-6; v_call: TRBV4-2; cdr3_aa: CASSVRGDNSPLHF